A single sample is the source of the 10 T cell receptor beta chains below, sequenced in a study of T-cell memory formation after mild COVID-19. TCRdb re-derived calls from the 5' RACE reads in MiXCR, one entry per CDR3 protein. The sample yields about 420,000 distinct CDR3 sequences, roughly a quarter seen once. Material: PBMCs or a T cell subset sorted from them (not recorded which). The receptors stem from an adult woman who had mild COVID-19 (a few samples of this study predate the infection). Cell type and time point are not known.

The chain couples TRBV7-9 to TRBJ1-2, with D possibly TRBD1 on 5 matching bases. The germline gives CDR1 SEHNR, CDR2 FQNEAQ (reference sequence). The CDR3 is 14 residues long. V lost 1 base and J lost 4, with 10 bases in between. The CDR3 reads CASSLGDSLYGYTF. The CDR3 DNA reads TGTGCCAGCAGCTTAGGTGACAGTCTCTATGGCTACACCTTC.

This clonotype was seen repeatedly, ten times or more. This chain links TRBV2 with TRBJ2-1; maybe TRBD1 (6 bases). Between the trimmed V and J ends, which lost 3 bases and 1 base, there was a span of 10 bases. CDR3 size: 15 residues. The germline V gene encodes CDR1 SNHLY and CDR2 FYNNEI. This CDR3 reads CASSDTGFSYNEQFF. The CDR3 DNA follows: TGTGCCAGCAGTGATACAGGGTTTTCCTACAATGAGCAGTTCTTC.

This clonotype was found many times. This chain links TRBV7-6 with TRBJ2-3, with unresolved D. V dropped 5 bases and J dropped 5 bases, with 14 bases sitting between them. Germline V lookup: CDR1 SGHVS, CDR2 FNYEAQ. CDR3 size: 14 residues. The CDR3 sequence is CASSRGPAGDTQYF. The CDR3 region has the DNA TGTGCCAGCAGCCGTGGGCCTGCTGGAGATACGCAGTATTTT. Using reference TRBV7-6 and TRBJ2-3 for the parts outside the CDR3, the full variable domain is GAGVSQSPRYKVTKRGQDVALRCDPISGHVSLYWYRQALGQGPEFLTYFNYEAQQDKSGLPNDRFSAERPEGSISTLTIQRTEQRDSAMYRCASSRGPAGDTQYFGPGTRLTVL.

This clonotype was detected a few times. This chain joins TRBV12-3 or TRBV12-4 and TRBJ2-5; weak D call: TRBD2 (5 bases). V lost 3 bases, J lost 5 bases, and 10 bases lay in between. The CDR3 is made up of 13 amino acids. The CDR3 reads CASSLRRMETQYF. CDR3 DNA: TGTGCCAGCAGTTTGCGGAGGATGGAGACCCAGTACTTC.

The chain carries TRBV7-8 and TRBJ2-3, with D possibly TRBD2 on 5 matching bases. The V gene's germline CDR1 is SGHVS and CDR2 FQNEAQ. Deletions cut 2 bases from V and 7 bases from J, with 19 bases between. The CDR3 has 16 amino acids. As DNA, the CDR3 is TGTGCCAGCAGCTTACCTCAGTTTTTTGCGGGTAATACGCAGTATTTT. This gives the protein CASSLPQFFAGNTQYF.

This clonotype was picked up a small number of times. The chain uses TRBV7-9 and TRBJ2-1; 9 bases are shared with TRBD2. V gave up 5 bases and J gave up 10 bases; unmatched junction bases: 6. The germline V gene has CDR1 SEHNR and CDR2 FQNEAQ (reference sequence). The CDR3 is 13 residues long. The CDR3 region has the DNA TGTGCCAGCAGCCCGGGACTAGCTAGGGAGCAGTTCTTC. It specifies CASSPGLAREQFF.

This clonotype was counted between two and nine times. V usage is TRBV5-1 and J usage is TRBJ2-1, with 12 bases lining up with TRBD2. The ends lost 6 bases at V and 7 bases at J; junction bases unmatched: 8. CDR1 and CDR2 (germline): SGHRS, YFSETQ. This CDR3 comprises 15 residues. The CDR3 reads CASKELAGGLNEQFF. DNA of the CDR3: TGCGCCAGCAAGGAGCTAGCGGGAGGGCTGAATGAGCAGTTCTTC.

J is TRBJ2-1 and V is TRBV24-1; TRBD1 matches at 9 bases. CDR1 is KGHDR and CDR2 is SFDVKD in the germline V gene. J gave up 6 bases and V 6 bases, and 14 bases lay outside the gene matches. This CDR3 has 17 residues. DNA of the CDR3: TGTGCCACCAGTCCTCATCCCAGGACAGGGGCCCTCAATGAGCAGTTCTTC. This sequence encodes CATSPHPRTGALNEQFF.

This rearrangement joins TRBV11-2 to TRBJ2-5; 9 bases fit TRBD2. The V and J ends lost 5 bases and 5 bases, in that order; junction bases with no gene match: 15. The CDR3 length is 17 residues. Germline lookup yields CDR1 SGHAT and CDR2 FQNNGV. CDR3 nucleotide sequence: TGTGCCAGCAGCCCTGGGTCTACTAGCGGGTGGGGGGAGACCCAGTACTTC. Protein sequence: CASSPGSTSGWGETQYF.

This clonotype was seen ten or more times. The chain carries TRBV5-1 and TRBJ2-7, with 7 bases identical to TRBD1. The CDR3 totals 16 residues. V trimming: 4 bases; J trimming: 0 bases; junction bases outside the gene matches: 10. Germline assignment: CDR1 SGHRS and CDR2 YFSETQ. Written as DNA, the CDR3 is TGCGCCAGCAGCCGTGGTCACCGGGACAGCTCCTACGAGCAGTACTTC. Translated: CASSRGHRDSSYEQYF.